This T cell receptor beta chain was captured by sequencing in a study of human T cells and chemical hapten exposure. Study-level points and caveats: Expanded TCRs produced significantly more large CDR3 similarity clusters than controls did.

The V end was cut by 0 bases, the J end by 1 base, with 13 bases between. The CDR3 totals 17 residues. The germline V gene has CDR1 MNHNS and CDR2 SASEGT. As to time point: patch test 1, 2 weeks after DPC sensitization. Treatment: therapeutic diphenylcyclopropenone sensitization with weekly scalp DPC. Each cDNA molecule in the library carried unique molecular identifiers. TCRdb fed the RACE reads into MiXCR, producing one record per CDR3 protein. The repertoire has a few hundred thousand distinct CDR3 sequences, nearly 5% of them found once; the top ten carry approximately 2.1%. Many counts were recorded for this clonotype. Its antigen is undetermined.

The receptor was derived from a woman aged 50 to 60 with alopecia areata. Some clones in this sample may be carry-over from other donors' samples. Sequencing was performed on whole blood, taken in connection with sensitization to the hapten diphenylcyclopropenone (DPC). This chain uses TRBV6-1 with TRBJ1-5; tentatively, D is TRBD1 (6 bases). The chain's CDR3 is CASSEAMGGYSNQPQHF. The CDR3 DNA is TGTGCCAGCAGTGAAGCGATGGGGGGCTACAGCAATCAGCCCCAGCATTTT.